The next 28 T cell receptor beta chains were all read from a single sample in a study of T-cell reconstitution after alpha-beta-depleted transplantation in children. Unique molecular identifiers featured in how the TCRbeta library was prepared. TCRdb re-called the PCR reads through MiXCR, storing one row per CDR3 protein. The profile shows 200,000 to 300,000 distinct CDR3 sequences, roughly 24% of them singletons. The specimen comprised PBMCs, sampled before TCRalphabeta/CD19-depleted stem cell transplant. The receptor source for this set is a girl aged 2-10 years with Fanconi anemia, due to receive a stem cell transplant.

This clonotype was recorded a few times. The gene calls are TRBV25-1 and TRBJ2-1; D is tentatively TRBD1 or TRBD2 (6 bases each). The CDR3 runs 15 residues. Trimming cost V 3 bases and J 7 bases, with 16 bases left between them. The V gene's germline CDR1 is MGHDK and CDR2 SYGVNS. The CDR3 DNA is TGTGCCAGCAGTGAGGGGGCTAGCGATTTGAATGAGCAGTTCTTC. Protein product: CASSEGASDLNEQFF. Full variable domain (remainder filled in from reference TRBV25-1 and TRBJ2-1): EADIYQTPRYLVIGTGKKITLECSQTMGHDKMYWYQQDPGMELHLIHYSYGVNSTEKGDLSSESTVSRIRTEHFPLTLESARPSHTSQYLCASSEGASDLNEQFFGPGTRLTVL.

At least ten counts were recorded for this clonotype. The CDR3 reads CSARLAGYSYEQYF. The CDR3 bases are TGCAGTGCTCGACTAGCGGGGTACTCCTACGAGCAGTACTTC. V is TRBV20-1 and J is TRBJ2-7; 11 nucleotides line up with TRBD2. CDR1 and CDR2 (germline): DFQATT, SNEGSKA (reference sequence). The CDR3 sequence is 14 residues long. Trimming removed 5 bases from V and 0 bases from J; junction bases left unmatched: 3.

V and J are TRBV15 and TRBJ2-7, with D possibly being TRBD1 (5 bases). The CDR3 is 17 amino acids. V was pared by 5 bases and J by 3 bases, with 23 bases between. Germline V gene data show CDR1 as LNHNV and CDR2 as YYDKDF (reference sequence). The CDR3 region is CATSGAPPAGQLYEQYF. For the CDR3, the DNA is TGTGCCACCAGCGGCGCCCCCCCCGCCGGACAACTCTACGAGCAGTACTTC.

This clonotype was counted a few times. The CDR3 loop is CASSLENSGANVLTF. CDR3 bases: TGCGCCAGCAGCTTGGAGAACTCTGGGGCCAACGTCCTGACTTTC. The rearrangement joins TRBV5-1 to TRBJ2-6, with D uncertain. Trimming left V 0 bases short and J 0 bases short, with 4 bases between. The germline V gene encodes CDR1 SGHRS and CDR2 YFSETQ. The CDR3 length is 15 residues.

This chain connects TRBV28 to TRBJ2-7; D remains ambiguous. CDR1 is MDHEN and CDR2 is SYDVKM in the germline V gene. The CDR3 has 13 residues. V was clipped by 7 bases and J by 2 bases, with 12 bases between them. CDR3 region: CASIARPTYEQYF. The CDR3 DNA is TGTGCCAGCATAGCTAGGCCCACCTACGAGCAGTACTTC.

This chain joins TRBV11-1 and TRBJ2-5, with D possibly matching TRBD1 (6 bases). Deletions cut 8 bases from V and 3 bases from J, with 25 bases between. The CDR3 is made up of 17 amino acids. Germline CDR1 SGHAT, CDR2 FQDESV (reference sequence). In nucleotides, the CDR3 is TGTGCCAGCTACTCCTCAGGACAGAAGAAAGGGGAAGAGACCCAGTACTTC. It is translated as CASYSSGQKKGEETQYF. The full variable domain, its missing parts supplied by reference TRBV11-1 and TRBJ2-5, is EAEVAQSPRYKITEKSQAVAFWCDPISGHATLYWYRQILGQGPELLVQFQDESVVDDSQLPKDRFSAERLKGVDSTLKIQPAELGDSAMYLCASYSSGQKKGEETQYFGPGTRLLVL.

This clonotype occurred a few times. The chain employs TRBV29-1 and TRBJ2-7, with TRBD1 identical over 9 bases. The ends lost 4 bases at V and 2 bases at J; junction bases unmatched: 9. The CDR3 runs to 15 residues. Germline V CDR1 and CDR2: SQVTM, ANQGSEA. The CDR3 region has the DNA TGCAGCGTTGTTAATTGGGACAGGGCCACCTACGAGCAGTACTTC. The encoded protein is CSVVNWDRATYEQYF.

This clonotype was recorded a few times. The rearrangement uses TRBV28 and TRBJ2-1; possible D gene TRBD1, 6 bases. Trimming removed 4 bases at V and 3 bases at J, with 22 bases between. CDR1 is MDHEN and CDR2 is SYDVKM in the germline V gene. The CDR3 runs to 18 residues. The CDR3: CASSSPPLDRFGYNEQFF. In nucleotides, the CDR3 is TGTGCCAGCAGTTCCCCCCCCTTAGACAGGTTCGGCTACAATGAGCAGTTCTTC.

This clonotype was detected ten times or more. The V and J genes are TRBV20-1 and TRBJ2-1; TRBD2 agrees at 10 bases. This CDR3 spans 14 amino acids. Trimming removed 2 bases from V and 4 bases from J; junction bases left unmatched: 2. CDR1 is DFQATT, CDR2 SNEGSKA, per germline (reference sequence). CDR3 residues: CSARQREGYNEQFF. The DNA for the CDR3 is TGCAGTGCTAGACAGCGGGAGGGTTACAATGAGCAGTTCTTC.

The gene calls are TRBV11-2 and TRBJ2-5; TRBD1 aligns across 8 bases. The CDR3 covers 15 residues. Germline CDR1 SGHAT, CDR2 FQNNGV. After removal of 7 bases from V and 3 bases from J, the junction contained 10 bases not matched to a gene. The CDR3 is CASINADRAEETQYF. Here the CDR3 DNA reads TGTGCCAGCATCAACGCGGACAGGGCGGAAGAGACCCAGTACTTC.

This clonotype has ten or more counts. This chain links TRBV29-1 with TRBJ2-1, with TRBD2 matching 13 bases. Trimming took 7 bases from V and 6 from J; bases not matched to a gene: 6. Germline V gives CDR1 SQVTM, CDR2 ANQGSEA. The length of the CDR3 is 14 residues. The CDR3 DNA reads as TGCAGCGGGTCACTAGCGGGGGGGATCAATGAGCAGTTCTTC. Translation: CSGSLAGGINEQFF.

This chain joins TRBV20-1 and TRBJ1-3; D not certain. The CDR3 has 14 residues. V lost 3 bases and J lost 6, with 15 bases in between. Germline V gives CDR1 DFQATT, CDR2 SNEGSKA (reference sequence). CDR3 loop: CSASRGVGANTIYF. For the CDR3, the DNA is TGCAGTGCTAGCCGCGGGGTTGGAGCAAACACCATATATTTT.

The chain combines TRBV7-9 with TRBJ1-4, with D unresolved. V was pared by 1 base and J by 6 bases, with 12 bases between. CDR3 length: 15 amino acids. Germline-derived CDR1 and CDR2 are SEHNR and FQNEAQ (reference sequence). The CDR3 region is CASSLGWGEDEKLFF. In DNA, the CDR3 is TGTGCCAGCAGCTTAGGTTGGGGAGAGGATGAAAAACTGTTTTTT.

The gene calls are TRBV7-9 and TRBJ1-3, with unresolved D. Trimming took off 3 bases at V and 0 bases at J, with 12 bases between the two ends. The CDR3 runs to 16 residues. The V gene's germline CDR1 is SEHNR and CDR2 FQNEAQ (reference sequence). The DNA of the CDR3 is TGTGCCAGCAGCTTTTATGGGCCCAGCTCTGGAAACACCATATATTTT. Translating it yields CASSFYGPSSGNTIYF.

This clonotype was picked up a small number of times. The V and J genes are TRBV5-6 and TRBJ2-1; 14 bases align to TRBD2. This CDR3 has 17 residues. After removal of 0 bases from V and 8 bases from J, the junction contained 7 bases not matched to a gene. Germline V gene lookup returns CDR1 SGHDT and CDR2 YYEEEE. The chain's CDR3 is CASSLGPGTSGGDEQFF. CDR3 bases: TGTGCCAGCAGCTTGGGGCCCGGGACTAGCGGGGGTGATGAGCAGTTCTTC. Using reference TRBV5-6 and TRBJ2-1 for the parts outside the CDR3, the full variable domain is DAGVTQSPTHLIKTRGQQVTLRCSPKSGHDTVSWYQQALGQGPQFIFQYYEEEERQRGNFPDRFSGHQFPNYSSELNVNALLLGDSALYLCASSLGPGTSGGDEQFFGPGTRLTVL.

The chain uses TRBV18 and TRBJ2-1; no definite D call. Trimming pared 3 bases from V and 8 bases from J, leaving 11 bases between. The CDR3 runs to 13 residues. CDR1 is KGHSH, CDR2 LQKENI, per germline. Written as DNA, the CDR3 is TGTGCCAGCTCACCGCTTTCGGATGATGAGCAGTTCTTC. This translates into CASSPLSDDEQFF.

Only a few counts were recorded for this clonotype. This chain joins TRBV20-1 and TRBJ2-4; D assignment may be TRBD1 or TRBD2 (5 bases each). Trimming removed 4 bases from V and 2 bases from J, with 18 bases in between. The CDR3 has 16 residues. CDR1 is DFQATT, CDR2 SNEGSKA, per germline (reference sequence). The CDR3 DNA follows: TGCAGTGCTATTGGGGGTCTGACTTGGCCCAAAAACATTCAGTACTTC. Translated: CSAIGGLTWPKNIQYF.

This chain joins TRBV20-1 and TRBJ2-7; D is perhaps TRBD1 or TRBD2 (5 bases each). This CDR3 has 14 amino acids. Trimming cost V 4 bases and J 2 bases, with 15 bases left between them. Germline CDR1 and CDR2: DFQATT and SNEGSKA (reference sequence). DNA of the CDR3: TGCAGTGCTACCCCGGGACCCTCCGCCTACGAGCAGTACTTC. Encoded protein: CSATPGPSAYEQYF.

This chain joins TRBV20-1 and TRBJ2-1, with 8 bases matching TRBD2. J was trimmed by 9 bases and V by 6 bases; bases with no gene match: 19. The CDR3 is 16 amino acids. Germline V lookup: CDR1 DFQATT, CDR2 SNEGSKA (reference sequence). CDR3 protein: CSAIGNPDGRVGEQFF. Here the CDR3 DNA reads TGCAGTGCGATAGGGAATCCAGACGGGAGGGTTGGTGAGCAGTTCTTC.

This clonotype was observed at least ten times. The rearrangement joins TRBV6-5 to TRBJ2-7, with 9 nucleotides matching TRBD2. Germline V CDR1 and CDR2: MNHEY, SVGAGI. The CDR3 length is 12 residues. V gave up 10 bases and J gave up 5 bases; unmatched junction bases: 6. The DNA of the CDR3 is TGTGCCACTTACGGACTAGCGAACGAGCAGTACTTC. Protein sequence: CATYGLANEQYF.

This clonotype was picked up a small number of times. The chain employs TRBV28 and TRBJ1-5; D gene uncertain. V was shortened by 6 bases and J by 6 bases, with 12 bases between the two germline ends. Germline V gene lookup returns CDR1 MDHEN and CDR2 SYDVKM. This CDR3 contains 13 residues. The CDR3 loop reads CASSLLAGQPQHF. In DNA form, the CDR3 reads TGTGCCAGCAGCCTCCTTGCCGGTCAGCCCCAGCATTTT.

Ten or more counts support this clonotype. The chain has TRBV5-5 and TRBJ2-7; D unclear. CDR3 length: 14 residues. Germline V lookup: CDR1 SGHKS, CDR2 YYEKEE (reference sequence). The ends were cut back, 2 bases at V and 1 base at J, with 10 bases in the middle. CDR3 sequence (DNA): TGTGCCAGCAGCTTCGGTTCCCTTTCCTACGAGCAGTACTTC. Translation: CASSFGSLSYEQYF.

This clonotype was seen many times. The V gene is TRBV29-1, the J gene TRBJ2-1, with 12 bases that match TRBD1. V was clipped by 1 base and J by 5 bases; unmatched bases: 3. The CDR3 runs 15 residues. CDR1 is SQVTM, CDR2 ANQGSEA, per germline. In nucleotides, the CDR3 is TGCAGCGTTGAAGGGGGACAGGGGGCCGACAATGAGCAGTTCTTC. Its translation is CSVEGGQGADNEQFF.

This chain uses TRBV20-1 with TRBJ2-7; the match to TRBD2 covers 8 bases. Germline loops: CDR1 DFQATT, CDR2 SNEGSKA (reference sequence). Losses at the gene ends were 5 bases for V and 6 bases for J; bases not matched to a gene: 18. CDR3 size: 16 residues. CDR3 protein: CSALISGLGHRGEQYF. The CDR3 DNA is TGCAGTGCTCTCATTTCGGGACTAGGACATCGTGGCGAGCAGTACTTC.

This clonotype was detected only a few times. The J gene is TRBJ1-1, the V gene TRBV28; D uncertain. The CDR3 has 12 amino acids. Germline V gene data show CDR1 as MDHEN and CDR2 as SYDVKM. Trimming shortened V by 3 bases and J by 5 bases, and 7 bases separated the two germline ends. CDR3 nucleotide sequence: TGTGCCAGCAGTTTTGTCGGTACTGAAGCTTTCTTT. It is translated as CASSFVGTEAFF.

In the case of this clonotype: This may come from a read error, since a much larger clone is one base off. The V call is TRBV6-4, the J call TRBJ2-5, with 7 bases fitting TRBD2. CDR3 size: 14 residues. Germline values: CDR1 MRHNA, CDR2 SNTAGT. CDR3 in amino acids: CAGSDGGSLETQYF. CDR3 nucleotides: TGTGCCGGCAGTGACGGCGGGAGCTTGGAGACCCAGTACTTC.

This clonotype was seen many times. J is TRBJ2-5 and V is TRBV29-1, with D possibly called TRBD1 or TRBD2 (6 bases each). CDR3 length: 12 residues. CDR1 and CDR2 from the germline V gene are SQVTM and ANQGSEA. Trimming left V 5 bases short and J 5 bases short, with 12 bases between. CDR3 loop: CSVIRGGETQYF. The CDR3 DNA reads TGCAGCGTTATACGAGGGGGGGAGACCCAGTACTTC.

The chain has TRBV20-1 and TRBJ1-2; D is ambiguous. This CDR3 has 10 residues. Germline V lookup: CDR1 DFQATT, CDR2 SNEGSKA (reference sequence). Trimming took 2 bases from V and 5 from J, leaving 3 bases between them. The CDR3 is CSARPYGYTF. CDR3 sequence (DNA): TGCAGTGCTAGACCATATGGCTACACCTTC.